The 12 T cell receptor beta chains listed next were all sequenced from one sample in a study of vaccination and CD4 T cells after COVID-19. Sequenced with the Oncomine TCR Beta short-read assay was DNA taken from cultured CD4+ T cells. MiXCR, applied by TCRdb to the PCR reads, yields one record per CDR3 protein. Here the sample spans 15,000 to 20,000 distinct CDR3 sequences, 25% to 30% being singletons. Treatment: approximately 10-day PBMC culture with coronavirus spike peptide pools or control peptides (ViraFEST assay). Their antigens remain unidentified. The sample taken for sequencing was cultured CD4+ T cells from blood. The receptors originated from a human donor with COVID-19.

This clonotype was observed a handful of times. In DNA form, the CDR3 reads TGTGCCACCAGTGATTCATGGGACAGGGGGACCTACGAGCAGTACTTC. It encodes CATSDSWDRGTYEQYF. The V call is TRBV24-1, the J call TRBJ2-7; 11 bases agree with TRBD1. Germline lookup yields CDR1 KGHDR and CDR2 SFDVKD. With V trimmed by 2 bases and J by 2 bases, 4 bases remained unmatched. The CDR3 covers 16 residues.

This clonotype has a handful of counts. This chain joins TRBV6-1 and TRBJ1-2; 7 bases match TRBD1. In germline, CDR1 is MNHNS, CDR2 SASEGT. The trim removed 4 bases at V and 8 bases at J, leaving 10 bases unmatched. The CDR3 has 14 residues. The CDR3 is CASSAAGTAWGYTF. The CDR3 DNA reads TGTGCCAGCAGTGCAGCCGGGACAGCTTGGGGCTACACCTTC.

There are a few counts of this clonotype. The chain uses TRBV11-3 and TRBJ1-3, with D maybe TRBD1 (5 bases). The CDR3 is 16 residues long. The germline V and J ends were trimmed by 5 bases and 0 bases, with 14 bases remaining between them. CDR1 is SGHNT and CDR2 is YENEEA in the germline V gene. The CDR3 reads CASSPTTGNSGNTIYF. In DNA form, the CDR3 reads TGTGCCAGCAGCCCAACCACAGGCAACTCTGGAAACACCATATATTTT.

This clonotype was found a few times. J is TRBJ2-1 and V is TRBV24-1; D is unclear. The CDR3 is made up of 16 amino acids. From germline, CDR1 is KGHDR and CDR2 SFDVKD. The germline V and J ends were trimmed by 1 base and 5 bases, with 14 bases remaining between them. CDR3 coding DNA: TGTGCCACCAGTGATTTTGCCAGGTCAGCTCACAATGAGCAGTTCTTC. This encodes CATSDFARSAHNEQFF.

This clonotype was seen a handful of times. The chain combines TRBV6-1 with TRBJ1-3, with TRBD1 identical over 9 bases. This CDR3 is 16 amino acids long. Germline lookup yields CDR1 MNHNS and CDR2 SASEGT. Unmatched junction bases numbered 7, after V lost 5 bases and J lost 2 bases. CDR3 nucleotide sequence: TGTGCCAGCAGTCAGGGGGACAGGGCCGCTGGAAACACCATATATTTT. Its protein is CASSQGDRAAGNTIYF.

This clonotype has more than one count but fewer than ten. The chain recombines TRBV11-3 with TRBJ2-7; D possibly corresponds to TRBD1 (6 bases). The CDR3 is made up of 14 amino acids. Trimming cost V 0 bases and J 4 bases, with 10 bases left between them. From germline, CDR1 is SGHNT and CDR2 YENEEA. The DNA of the CDR3 is TGTGCCAGCAGCTTAGAGGGCAGGGGTTACGAGCAGTACTTC. Protein product: CASSLEGRGYEQYF.

A few counts support this clonotype. The rearrangement joins TRBV19 to TRBJ1-3; 8 positions agree with TRBD1. The CDR3 sequence is 14 residues long. With 5 bases clipped from V and 1 base from J, the junction kept 1 base outside the gene matches. The germline V gene encodes CDR1 LNHDA and CDR2 SQIVND (reference sequence). The CDR3 coding sequence is TGTGCCAGTAGTGGGGACAGGTCTGGAAACACCATATATTTT. It specifies CASSGDRSGNTIYF.

V gene TRBV14 combines with J gene TRBJ2-5; 10 nucleotides align to TRBD1. The germline V gene encodes CDR1 SGHDN and CDR2 FVKESK. The length of the CDR3 is 15 residues. V lost 3 bases, J lost 5 bases, and 6 bases stayed unmatched. CDR3 in amino acids: CASSHDRGRRETQYF. CDR3 bases: TGTGCCAGCAGCCATGACAGGGGGCGGAGGGAGACCCAGTACTTC.

Concerning this clonotype: One junction end disagrees with the germline gene, perhaps due to a read error. The chain recombines TRBV6-2 or TRBV6-3 with TRBJ1-6, with 7 bases lining up with TRBD1. This CDR3 region has 12 residues. Germline CDR1 MNHEY, CDR2 SVGEGT. CDR3 sequence reads: CPSRGTVGPLHF. CDR3 in DNA: TGTCCCAGCAGGGGGACAGTGGGACCCCTCCACTTT.

The chain is built from TRBV6-1 and TRBJ2-3; D ambiguous. CDR1 and CDR2 from the germline V gene are MNHNS and SASEGT. This CDR3 has 16 residues. Deletions cut 0 bases from V and 4 bases from J, with 14 bases between. DNA for the CDR3: TGTGCCAGCAGTGAAGCCAGCCCAACGGTGGCAGATACGCAGTATTTT. This gives the protein CASSEASPTVADTQYF.

In its sample, this clonotype was seen a few times. The rearrangement links TRBV19 to TRBJ1-2, with 7 bases that match TRBD1. The germline V gene encodes CDR1 LNHDA and CDR2 SQIVND (reference sequence). The J segment lost 3 bases and the V segment lost 4 bases, leaving 8 bases of the junction unmatched. The CDR3 is 15 amino acids. The CDR3 loop is CASSSTTGAYYGYTF. CDR3 DNA sequence: TGTGCCAGTAGTAGCACCACAGGGGCGTACTATGGCTACACCTTC.

The V call is TRBV19, the J call TRBJ2-1; 11 bases line up with TRBD2. V shed 2 bases and J 7 bases; nucleotides not matched to a gene: 4. From germline, CDR1 is LNHDA and CDR2 SQIVND (reference sequence). CDR3 length: 15 amino acids. This CDR3 is CASSIWGLAENEQFF. Here the CDR3 DNA reads TGTGCCAGTAGTATATGGGGACTAGCGGAAAATGAGCAGTTCTTC.